Presented here are 29 T cell receptor beta chains from one specimen sequenced in a study of CD8 T cells in ankylosing spondylitis. TCRdb processed the 5' RACE reads anew with MiXCR; each CDR3 protein has one entry. The sample lists roughly 64,000 distinct CDR3 sequences, approximately 5.7% occurring once. Sequencing was performed on synovial fluid, either unsorted or a sorted T cell fraction (not recorded which). Source of these receptors: a male donor with ankylosing spondylitis.

This chain joins TRBV9 and TRBJ2-7; TRBD2 aligns across 8 bases. CDR1 and CDR2 from the germline V gene are SGDLS and YYNGEE. The CDR3 spans 13 residues. Trimming took 4 bases from V and 2 from J; bases not matched to a gene: 2. The CDR3 sequence is CASSSGGAYEQYF. The CDR3 coding sequence is TGTGCCAGCAGCTCCGGGGGGGCCTACGAGCAGTACTTC.

This clonotype was observed many times. V gene TRBV7-9 combines with J gene TRBJ2-3; 9 positions agree with TRBD2. Per the germline V gene, CDR1 is SEHNR and CDR2 is FQNEAQ (reference sequence). The CDR3 has 16 residues. The V gene end was trimmed by 1 base and the J gene end by 1 base; junction bases not matched to a gene: 3. The CDR3 coding sequence is TGTGCCAGCAGCTTAGATAGCGGGAGCCGCACAGATACGCAGTATTTT. This encodes CASSLDSGSRTDTQYF.

There are a few counts of this clonotype. A much larger clonotype is one base distant, so this may be a read error. The rearrangement joins TRBV29-1 to TRBJ2-6; the D gene could be TRBD1 or TRBD2 (5 bases each). The V end lost 6 bases, the J end lost 2 bases, and 11 bases lay between the germline ends. Germline V gene lookup returns CDR1 SQVTM and CDR2 ANQGSEA. The length of the CDR3 is 14 residues. Here the CDR3 reads CSVGAGAGANVLTF. DNA for the CDR3: TGCAGCGTAGGGGCCGGGGCTGGGGCCAACGTCCTGACTTTC. Together with reference TRBV29-1 and TRBJ2-6, the CDR3 gives the full variable domain: SAVISQKPSRDICQRGTSLTIQCQVDSQVTMMFWYRQQPGQSLTLIATANQGSEATYESGFVIDKFPISRPNLTFSTLTVSNMSPEDSSIYLCSVGAGAGANVLTFGAGSRLTVL.

This chain connects TRBV14 to TRBJ2-2; the D gene is possibly TRBD1 (6 bases). There are 13 residues in the CDR3. Deletions cut 8 bases from V and 2 bases from J, with 9 bases between. Germline CDR1 reads SGHDN; CDR2 reads FVKESK. CDR3 amino acids: CASRRGNTGELFF. The CDR3 bases are TGTGCCAGCCGCAGGGGCAACACCGGGGAGCTGTTTTTT. Full variable domain (missing parts from reference TRBV14 and TRBJ2-2): EAGVTQFPSHSVIEKGQTVTLRCDPISGHDNLYWYRRVMGKEIKFLLHFVKESKQDESGMPNNRFLAERTGGTYSTLKVQPAELEDSGVYFCASRRGNTGELFFGEGSRLTVL.

This clonotype was detected a few times. The V and J genes are TRBV29-1 and TRBJ2-2; D is ambiguous. CDR3 length equals 12 residues. CDR1 SQVTM and CDR2 ANQGSEA come from the germline V gene. V lost 3 bases to trimming and J lost 2 bases, with 4 bases between them. CDR3 loop: CSVDDNTGELFF. DNA for the CDR3: TGCAGCGTTGATGACAACACCGGGGAGCTGTTTTTT.

This clonotype was seen many times. The chain carries TRBV27 and TRBJ2-7; 8 positions agree with TRBD2. The trim removed 7 bases at V and 4 bases at J, leaving 15 bases unmatched. There are 16 residues in the CDR3. Germline CDR1 reads MNHEY; CDR2 reads SMNVEV (reference sequence). The CDR3 DNA reads as TGTGCCAGCATGGGGTGGGAAGCTAGCGGGTCTTACGAGCAGTACTTC. Translating gives CASMGWEASGSYEQYF.

This clonotype appeared a few times. This chain joins TRBV4-1 and TRBJ1-1; D is unclear. V lost 2 bases and J 4 bases, leaving 11 bases between the germline ends. This CDR3 is built from 14 residues. Germline CDR1 and CDR2: MGHRA and YSYEKL. The DNA for the CDR3 is TGCGCCAGCAGCCAATCAGTGGGTAGCACTGAAGCTTTCTTT. Translation gives CASSQSVGSTEAFF.

This clonotype has a handful of counts. Written as DNA, the CDR3 is TGTGCCAGCACCTTTGACAGATTTAATGAAAAACTGTTTTTT. It specifies CASTFDRFNEKLFF. J is TRBJ1-4 and V is TRBV2; maybe TRBD1 (5 bases). There are 14 residues in the CDR3. The V end lost 7 bases, the J end lost 4 bases, and 13 bases lay between the germline ends. Germline-derived CDR1 and CDR2 are SNHLY and FYNNEI. The full variable domain, rest sourced from reference TRBV2 and TRBJ1-4, is EPEVTQTPSHQVTQMGQEVILRCVPISNHLYFYWYRQILGQKVEFLVSFYNNEISEKSEIFDDQFSVERPDGSNFTLKIRSTKLEDSAMYFCASTFDRFNEKLFFGSGTQLSVL.

This clonotype was seen ten or more times. This chain links TRBV6-4 with TRBJ2-3; 7 positions agree with TRBD1. Germline CDR1 reads MRHNA; CDR2 reads SNTAGT. The trim removed 5 bases at V and 5 bases at J, leaving 7 bases unmatched. CDR3 length: 14 amino acids. The CDR3 loop is CASSQQGSGDTQYF. Here the CDR3 DNA reads TGTGCCAGCAGTCAACAGGGGTCTGGAGATACGCAGTATTTT.

This clonotype appeared a few times. The V call is TRBV5-1, the J call TRBJ2-7; D is possibly TRBD1 or TRBD2 (5 bases each). The germline gives CDR1 SGHRS, CDR2 YFSETQ. The CDR3 totals 14 residues. Trimming stripped 4 bases from V and 2 bases from J, with 13 bases between. CDR3 sequence: CASSPGTGPYEQYF. DNA of the CDR3: TGCGCCAGCAGCCCGGGGACGGGCCCCTACGAGCAGTACTTC.

By sample fraction, this clonotype is medium-sized. V usage is TRBV7-2 and J usage is TRBJ2-3; TRBD2 is a possible D gene (6 bases). CDR1 is SGHTA, CDR2 FQGNSA, per germline. This CDR3 is 13 amino acids long. Trimming took off 5 bases at V and 8 bases at J, with 14 bases between the two ends. CDR3 sequence reads: CASSPAEGLTQYF. DNA for the CDR3: TGTGCCAGCAGCCCCGCGGAGGGCCTTACGCAGTATTTT.

There are a few counts of this clonotype. The J gene is TRBJ2-7, the V gene TRBV30; unclear D gene. Looked up from germline, CDR1 is GTSNPN and CDR2 is SVGIG (reference sequence). Trimming stripped 2 bases from V and 2 bases from J, with 13 bases between. The CDR3 spans 14 residues. The CDR3 DNA follows: TGTGCCTGGAGTACCTACACCAAACCCTACGAGCAGTACTTC. Translated, it gives CAWSTYTKPYEQYF.

The J gene is TRBJ2-6, the V gene TRBV7-9, with D possibly matching TRBD2 (5 bases). Trimming cost V 8 bases and J 4 bases, with 9 bases left between them. This CDR3 is built from 13 residues. The germline V gene encodes CDR1 SEHNR and CDR2 FQNEAQ (reference sequence). The DNA of the CDR3 is TGTGCCAGCGGAGGTGCCGGGGCCAACGTCCTGACTTTC. Translating gives CASGGAGANVLTF.

This clonotype was picked up a small number of times. The chain is built from TRBV25-1 and TRBJ2-5; tentative D call: TRBD1 (6 bases). Germline loops: CDR1 MGHDK, CDR2 SYGVNS. V lost 7 bases and J lost 5, with 20 bases in between. The CDR3 sequence is 15 residues long. In nucleotides, the CDR3 is TGTGCCAGCACCAAAACAGGGTCCCTGGGGGAGACCCAGTACTTC. This gives the protein CASTKTGSLGETQYF. Drawing the rest from reference TRBV25-1 and TRBJ2-5, the complete variable domain is EADIYQTPRYLVIGTGKKITLECSQTMGHDKMYWYQQDPGMELHLIHYSYGVNSTEKGDLSSESTVSRIRTEHFPLTLESARPSHTSQYLCASTKTGSLGETQYFGPGTRLLVL.

This clonotype was seen at least ten times. The chain recombines TRBV7-8 with TRBJ1-2; a possible D gene is TRBD1 (5 bases). The CDR3 is made up of 14 amino acids. Germline V gene sequence: CDR1 SGHVS, CDR2 FQNEAQ. V dropped 0 bases and J dropped 6 bases, with 11 bases sitting between them. CDR3 nucleotide sequence: TGTGCCAGCAGCTTAGCGGGGCAGACCCATGGCTACACCTTC. Amino acid sequence: CASSLAGQTHGYTF.

The chain joins TRBV19 to TRBJ2-5, with 14 bases that match TRBD2. The CDR3 covers 18 residues. Unmatched junction bases numbered 12, after V lost 5 bases and J lost 4 bases. CDR1 is LNHDA, CDR2 SQIVND, per germline (reference sequence). CDR3 protein: CASSFRGRGLAGGETQYF. Written as DNA, the CDR3 is TGTGCCAGTAGTTTTCGGGGGCGCGGACTAGCGGGAGGAGAGACCCAGTACTTC.

This clonotype was recorded many times. The V gene is TRBV20-1, the J gene TRBJ2-7; D is unresolved. Germline CDR1 DFQATT, CDR2 SNEGSKA (reference sequence). Between the trimmed V and J ends, which lost 6 bases and 6 bases, there was a span of 18 bases. The CDR3 covers 13 residues. The CDR3 DNA reads TGCAGTGCCCCGCCTTCAACTCTCTCCGAGCAGTACTTC. This translates into CSAPPSTLSEQYF.

At least ten counts were recorded for this clonotype. Relative to the germline gene, one junction end is altered; a read error may explain this. The V call is TRBV11-2, the J call TRBJ2-2; tentatively, D is TRBD1 (6 bases). The CDR3 has 15 amino acids. CDR1 SGHAT and CDR2 FQNNGV come from the germline V gene. The CDR3 DNA sequence: TGTGCCAGCAGCCTAGACAGGAGACCCACCGGGGAGCTGTTTTTT. Amino acid sequence: CASSLDRRPTGELFF.

This clonotype was counted at least ten times. V usage is TRBV10-3 and J usage is TRBJ2-3; maybe TRBD1 (5 bases). This CDR3 has 14 residues. Germline CDR1 ENHRY, CDR2 SYGVKD. V was pared by 7 bases and J by 0 bases, with 11 bases between. For the CDR3, the DNA is TGTGCCATCAAATGGGGCTTAAGCACAGATACGCAGTATTTT. Translated: CAIKWGLSTDTQYF.

This clonotype was seen at least ten times. The chain recombines TRBV19 with TRBJ2-6; no firm D call. V was trimmed by 10 bases and J by 4 bases, leaving 17 bases between them. CDR3 length: 15 amino acids. Germline V gene sequence: CDR1 LNHDA, CDR2 SQIVND (reference sequence). For the CDR3, the DNA is TGTGCCACTTCCCAATTCGCGGCCGGGGCCAACGTCCTGACTTTC. Protein product: CATSQFAAGANVLTF.

V and J are TRBV4-2 and TRBJ2-3, with D possibly TRBD2 on 5 matching bases. Trimming took 3 bases from V and 8 from J, leaving 6 bases between them. The CDR3 spans 11 residues. Germline V gene sequence: CDR1 LGHNA, CDR2 YNFKEQ. Here the CDR3 reads CASSHSVTQYF. In DNA, the CDR3 is TGTGCCAGCAGCCATAGCGTTACGCAGTATTTT.

This clonotype was picked up many times. The chain is built from TRBV19 and TRBJ1-2, with D maybe TRBD1 (5 bases). Germline CDR1 is LNHDA and CDR2 is SQIVND (reference sequence). This CDR3 is 15 amino acids long. V was clipped by 3 bases and J by 4 bases, with 15 bases between them. In DNA, the CDR3 is TGTGCCAGTAGTATCGCCGGGGCCCCACCCTATGGCTACACCTTC. Its protein product is CASSIAGAPPYGYTF.

This clonotype was seen only a few times. This chain connects TRBV24-1 to TRBJ2-3, with D unresolved. Trimming removed 2 bases from V and 4 bases from J, with 9 bases in between. CDR3 size: 14 residues. Germline assignment: CDR1 KGHDR and CDR2 SFDVKD. CDR3 bases: TGTGCCACCAGTGATTGGGAAATGGCAGATACGCAGTATTTT. Its protein product is CATSDWEMADTQYF.

This clonotype occurred many times. The chain's CDR3 is CASSPLGQGAYNEQFF. CDR3 coding DNA: TGTGCCAGCTCACCCTTAGGACAGGGGGCTTACAATGAGCAGTTCTTC. This chain uses TRBV18 with TRBJ2-1; TRBD1 aligns across 11 bases. Germline CDR1 reads KGHSH; CDR2 reads LQKENI. The CDR3 is 16 amino acids. V was pared by 3 bases and J by 4 bases, with 5 bases of the junction left unmatched.

By sample share, this clonotype is medium-sized. The chain employs TRBV7-6 and TRBJ2-2; D is perhaps TRBD2 (5 bases). CDR1 is SGHVS, CDR2 FNYEAQ, per germline. The V gene lost 4 bases and the J gene lost 5 bases, with 8 bases spanning the gap. The CDR3 has 13 amino acids. This chain's CDR3 is CASSWTETGELFF. The CDR3 DNA sequence: TGTGCCAGCAGCTGGACTGAAACCGGGGAGCTGTTTTTT.

The V and J genes are TRBV7-3 and TRBJ2-2; 11 positions match TRBD2. The CDR3 covers 16 residues. The J segment lost 5 bases and the V segment lost 2 bases, leaving 4 bases of the junction unmatched. Germline V gene sequence: CDR1 SGHTA, CDR2 FQGTGA. CDR3 sequence: CASSLRSGRGTGELFF. CDR3 bases: TGTGCCAGCAGCTTACGTAGCGGGAGGGGGACCGGGGAGCTGTTTTTT.

This clonotype was seen repeatedly, ten times or more. V is TRBV12-3 or TRBV12-4 and J is TRBJ2-3; D remains ambiguous. The ends were cut back, 6 bases at V and 7 bases at J, with 17 bases in the middle. This CDR3 contains 14 residues. The chain's CDR3 is CASRVGAARNTQYF. The CDR3 DNA sequence: TGTGCCAGCAGGGTGGGCGCTGCCCGAAATACGCAGTATTTT.

This clonotype was recorded many times. The chain has TRBV29-1 and TRBJ2-7; 11 bases are a match to TRBD2. V gave up 7 bases and J gave up 9 bases; unmatched junction bases: 11. CDR3 length equals 13 residues. Germline loops: CDR1 SQVTM, CDR2 ANQGSEA. CDR3 sequence: CSAMTSGEIGQYF. The DNA for the CDR3 is TGCAGCGCCATGACTAGCGGGGAAATCGGGCAGTACTTC.

This clonotype occurred a few times. The chain employs TRBV24-1 and TRBJ2-1, with D perhaps matching TRBD1 or TRBD2 (7 bases each). This CDR3 has 17 amino acids. Germline V gene data show CDR1 as KGHDR and CDR2 as SFDVKD. V lost 6 bases and J lost 8, with 25 bases in between. CDR3 in DNA: TGTGCCACCAGTCCCCTAGGTTTGGGAGGGGGCGGGGATGAGCAGTTCTTC. Protein sequence: CATSPLGLGGGGDEQFF.